One sample yielded the 21 T cell receptor beta chains listed below, sequenced in a study of early T cells in non-severe SARS-CoV-2 infection. MiXCR was run by TCRdb on the 5' RACE reads, yielding one entry per CDR3 protein. The data hold around 60,000 distinct CDR3 sequences, with 20% to 25% observed a single time. Sample: whole blood, taken at baseline. The receptor source for this set is an adult who was a healthcare worker with PCR-confirmed SARS-CoV-2 infection or an uninfected control (not recorded which).

This clonotype occurred a few times. V is TRBV29-1 and J is TRBJ2-1, with 7 bases identical to TRBD2. This CDR3 comprises 11 residues. Germline CDR1 and CDR2: SQVTM and ANQGSEA. In DNA, the CDR3 is TGCAGTATGGGGGGGAGTCGTGAGCAGTTCTTC. Translated: CSMGGSREQFF.

This sequence joins TRBV29-1 and TRBJ2-3; D is perhaps TRBD2 (6 bases). With 8 bases removed from V and 4 bases from J, the gap between germline ends came to 13 bases. Germline V gene sequence: CDR1 SQVTM, CDR2 ANQGSEA. CDR3 length: 12 residues. This CDR3 reads CSCRGLADTQYF. The CDR3 DNA is TGCAGCTGCCGGGGGTTGGCAGATACGCAGTATTTT.

The chain recombines TRBV7-3 with TRBJ1-1, with a tentative D call TRBD1 (5 bases). The V gene's germline CDR1 is SGHTA and CDR2 FQGTGA. V lost 5 bases, J lost 4 bases, and 11 bases lay in between. The CDR3 covers 13 residues. The CDR3 nucleotides read TGTGCCAGCAGCCCCCAGGGAGGCACTGAAGCTTTCTTT. This codes for CASSPQGGTEAFF.

This clonotype came up a few times. In nucleotides, the CDR3 is TGTGCCAGTAGTACAAGACTAGCTGCTAGCACAGATACGCAGTATTTT. Protein sequence: CASSTRLAASTDTQYF. The chain recombines TRBV19 with TRBJ2-3; 7 bases fit TRBD2. The V gene end was trimmed by 4 bases and the J gene end by 0 bases; junction bases not matched to a gene: 7. Germline values: CDR1 LNHDA, CDR2 SQIVND (reference sequence). The CDR3 loop spans 16 amino acids.

This clonotype occurred many times. This chain joins TRBV19 and TRBJ2-1, with a weak D call TRBD2 (6 bases). CDR1 LNHDA and CDR2 SQIVND come from the germline V gene (reference sequence). CDR3 length: 15 residues. The V and J ends lost 1 base and 6 bases respectively, with 13 bases between them. The CDR3 region is CASSIGDWRGNEQFF. In nucleotides, the CDR3 is TGTGCCAGTAGTATAGGGGACTGGAGGGGCAATGAGCAGTTCTTC.

The genes are TRBV3-1 and TRBJ1-5; no clear D gene. CDR1 is LGHDT, CDR2 YNNKEL, per germline (reference sequence). V lost 9 bases and J lost 2, with 8 bases in between. The CDR3 extends over 12 amino acids. CDR3 nucleotides: TGTGCCAGTGGGGTTGGCAATCAGCCCCAGCATTTT. Amino acid sequence: CASGVGNQPQHF. Supplemented by reference TRBV3-1 and TRBJ1-5, the full variable domain reads DTAVSQTPKYLVTQMGNDKSIKCEQNLGHDTMYWYKQDSKKFLKIMFSYNNKELIINETVPNRFSPKSPDKAHLNLHINSLELGDSAVYFCASGVGNQPQHFGDGTRLSIL.

The chain links TRBV6-6 to TRBJ1-5; D is ambiguous. The CDR3 sequence is 15 residues long. Germline values: CDR1 MNHNY, CDR2 SVGAGI (reference sequence). Trimming removed 4 bases from V and 2 bases from J, with 12 bases in between. In DNA, the CDR3 is TGTGCCAGCAGTTCCGGACTGAGTGGCAATCAGCCCCAGCATTTT. Its protein is CASSSGLSGNQPQHF.

This clonotype was seen a few times. The chain couples TRBV13 to TRBJ2-7, with 9 bases matching TRBD2. The CDR3 totals 16 residues. The V gene's germline CDR1 is PRHDT and CDR2 FYEKMQ (reference sequence). The V segment lost 5 bases and the J segment 3 bases; nucleotides outside the gene matches: 11. CDR3 in DNA: TGTGCCAGCAGCCCGTCCATCAGCGGGGGGAACTACGAGCAGTACTTC. It translates to CASSPSISGGNYEQYF.

The rearrangement links TRBV7-7 to TRBJ2-3, with 8 nucleotides matching TRBD1. The J segment lost 1 base and the V segment lost 5 bases, leaving 5 bases of the junction unmatched. The length of the CDR3 is 15 residues. Germline V gene data show CDR1 as SSHAT and CDR2 as FNYEAQ (reference sequence). The DNA of the CDR3 is TGTGCCAGCAGCCCAGGGGGCGCCGGCACAGATACGCAGTATTTT. Protein: CASSPGGAGTDTQYF. Full variable domain (missing parts from reference TRBV7-7 and TRBJ2-3): GAGVSQSPRYKVTKRGQDVTLRCDPISSHATLYWYQQALGQGPEFLTYFNYEAQPDKSGLPSDRFSAERPEGSISTLTIQRTEQRDSAMYRCASSPGGAGTDTQYFGPGTRLTVL.

The rearrangement joins TRBV20-1 to TRBJ2-4; D gene unclear. Trimming left V 5 bases short and J 0 bases short, with 11 bases between. The CDR3 loop spans 14 amino acids. CDR1 DFQATT and CDR2 SNEGSKA come from the germline V gene (reference sequence). CDR3 residues: CSALGPLAKNIQYF. The DNA of the CDR3 is TGCAGTGCTCTCGGACCCTTAGCCAAAAACATTCAGTACTTC.

This clonotype was counted a few times. The gene calls are TRBV10-1 and TRBJ1-1, with D perhaps TRBD1 (6 bases). V lost 3 bases, J lost 7 bases, and 9 bases lay in between. Germline V gene data show CDR1 as WNHNN and CDR2 as SYGVQD (reference sequence). The CDR3 spans 12 residues. The CDR3 protein is CASSDGGLEAFF. CDR3 nucleotide sequence: TGCGCCAGCAGTGACGGGGGGCTTGAAGCTTTCTTT.

This clonotype was picked up a small number of times. J is TRBJ2-5 and V is TRBV12-3 or TRBV12-4; D is uncertain. The CDR3 length is 13 residues. The ends were cut back, 3 bases at V and 5 bases at J, with 10 bases in the middle. The CDR3 here is CASSLRYEETQYF. DNA of the CDR3: TGTGCCAGCAGTTTGAGGTACGAGGAGACCCAGTACTTC.

The rearrangement uses TRBV21-1 and TRBJ2-7. TRBV21-1 is a recognized pseudogene. The CDR3 covers 11 residues. This CDR3 is CASSEVVEQYF. CDR3 nucleotides: TGTGCCAGCAGCGAGGTAGTAGAGCAGTACTTC.

The gene calls are TRBV6-2 or TRBV6-3 and TRBJ1-5; D gene uncertain. Trimming left V 1 base short and J 1 base short, with 8 bases between. The V gene's germline CDR1 is MNHEY and CDR2 SVGEGT. CDR3 length: 15 amino acids. The CDR3, as DNA: TGTGCCAGCAGTTACTGGGGAAGGAGCAATCAGCCCCAGCATTTT. This encodes CASSYWGRSNQPQHF.

The gene calls are TRBV20-1 and TRBJ1-6, with a weak D call TRBD1 (6 bases). The V end was cut by 3 bases, the J end by 8 bases, with 17 bases between. CDR1 is DFQATT, CDR2 SNEGSKA, per germline (reference sequence). CDR3 length: 15 amino acids. The CDR3 DNA follows: TGCAGTGCTAGGGACCCCGTACAGGGTCATTCACCCCTCCACTTT. It yields the protein CSARDPVQGHSPLHF.

This sequence joins TRBV7-6 and TRBJ1-6; no clear D gene. The CDR3 is 14 residues long. Trimming removed 5 bases at V and 9 bases at J, with 14 bases between. Per germline, CDR1 SGHVS and CDR2 FNYEAQ. CDR3 sequence (DNA): TGTGCCAGCAGCAAGGACCGTACCCTTTCACCCCTCCACTTT. Its translation is CASSKDRTLSPLHF.

This clonotype has a single count. The rearrangement links TRBV3-1 to TRBJ2-2; tentatively, D is TRBD2 (6 bases). This CDR3 is built from 13 residues. CDR1 and CDR2 (germline): LGHDT, YNNKEL (reference sequence). V shed 7 bases and J shed 4 bases, with 10 bases lying between them. CDR3 loop: CASTPGATGELFF. In DNA, the CDR3 is TGTGCCAGCACCCCGGGAGCCACCGGGGAGCTGTTTTTT.

V and J are TRBV6-6 and TRBJ1-4; D call uncertain. V lost 8 bases to trimming and J lost 8 bases, with 12 bases between them. The CDR3 has 12 amino acids. CDR1 and CDR2 from the germline V gene are MNHNY and SVGAGI (reference sequence). The CDR3 coding sequence is TGTGCCAGCGCCCCTACCGCGGAAAAACTGTTTTTT. As protein: CASAPTAEKLFF.

The chain joins TRBV13 to TRBJ2-5, with 7 positions matching TRBD1. The germline V gene encodes CDR1 PRHDT and CDR2 FYEKMQ (reference sequence). The V gene end was trimmed by 4 bases and the J gene end by 5 bases; junction bases not matched to a gene: 4. The CDR3 is 13 residues long. Here the CDR3 reads CASSSGTVETQYF. The CDR3 DNA follows: TGTGCCAGCAGCTCCGGGACAGTGGAGACCCAGTACTTC.

The chain has TRBV27 and TRBJ2-2; 10 positions match TRBD1. V trimming: 5 bases; J trimming: 9 bases; junction bases outside the gene matches: 18. CDR1 and CDR2 (germline): MNHEY, SMNVEV (reference sequence). This CDR3 region has 18 residues. The CDR3, as DNA: TGTGCCAGCAGTCCTATCTACCGTCCGGGACAGGGGAGTAGGGAGCTGTTTTTT. It specifies CASSPIYRPGQGSRELFF.

This clonotype was counted between two and nine times. J is TRBJ2-1 and V is TRBV7-9; D is ambiguous. The CDR3 sequence is 14 residues long. V lost 3 bases and J 10 bases, leaving 16 bases between the germline ends. In germline, CDR1 is SEHNR, CDR2 FQNEAQ (reference sequence). CDR3 coding DNA: TGTGCCAGCAGCTTTCGGCTAGGCCCCGAAGAGCAGTTCTTC. It yields the protein CASSFRLGPEEQFF.